Listed below are T cell receptor beta chains from one sample, sequenced in a study of beta chain features in type 1 diabetes. TCRdb's copy holds only in-frame clones and misses some; the assay was immunoSEQ multiplex PCR. This table holds approximately 57,000 clones, 52% found once. What was sequenced was Tregs from blood. Receptor source: a woman aged 40 to 50 with type 1 diabetes. Each CDR3 is given with its conserved first and last residue. Each record gives: J gene, CDR3 length, clone size, V gene, D gene, CDR3 DNA, CDR3 protein. A D gene is named only where the DNA matches it firmly. Not every row has a clone size; where given, it reads once, few, many or a size class.

TRBJ2-7	14	few	TRBV7-2	-	TGTGCCAGCAGCCTAATTGAGGGCCCCTACGAGCAGTACTTC	CASSLIEGPYEQYF
TRBJ2-2	16	-	TRBV5-1	TRBD2	TGCGCCAGCAGCTTGGTGGGCGGGAGCGGCACCGGGGAGCTGTTTTTT	CASSLVGGSGTGELFF
TRBJ2-1	15	few	TRBV7-8	TRBD2	TGTGCCAGCAGCGCGCAACTAGCGGGAGGGGGGGAGCAGTTCTTC	CASSAQLAGGGEQFF
TRBJ2-3	16	few	TRBV7-3	-	TGTGCCAGCAGCCTAGGATCCTCGGTTCGCACAGATACGCAGTATTTT	CASSLGSSVRTDTQYF
TRBJ2-5	15	-	TRBV14	TRBD1	TGTGCCAGCAGCCTTCGAACAGGGGGCCAAGAGACCCAGTACTTC	CASSLRTGGQETQYF
TRBJ2-7	15	once	TRBV6-6	-	TGTGCCAGCAGCTCCCTTGACAGGAGCGGCTACGAGCAGTACTTC	CASSSLDRSGYEQYF
TRBJ1-1	15	-	TRBV5-6	-	TGTGCCAGCATCCGACTTCAACAGGGGAACACTGAAGCTTTCTTT	CASIRLQQGNTEAFF
TRBJ2-3	15	-	TRBV5-1	TRBD1	TGCGCCAGCAGCTTCGGGACAGCCTGGGTAGATACGCAGTATTTT	CASSFGTAWVDTQYF
TRBJ2-1	11	-	TRBV7-6	-	TGTGCCAGCAGCCGAGGGAATGAGCAGTTCTTC	CASSRGNEQFF
TRBJ1-1	15	-	TRBV7-2	-	TGTGCCAGCAGCTTAGAGGCAGGGTGGGGCACTGAAGCTTTCTTT	CASSLEAGWGTEAFF
TRBJ1-3	16	-	TRBV5-1	-	TGCGCCAGCAGCCTTACAGGGATCGCCTCTGGAAACACCATATATTTT	CASSLTGIASGNTIYF
TRBJ1-2	14	-	TRBV29-1	TRBD1	TGCACGGTGAAGCGGGGGACAGGGCCAACGGGCTACACCTTC	CTVKRGTGPTGYTF
TRBJ1-1	16	-	TRBV5-1	-	TGCGCCAGCAGCTTGTTTGGCGGGAACATGAACACTGAAGCTTTCTTT	CASSLFGGNMNTEAFF
TRBJ1-6	14	once	TRBV28	TRBD1	TGTGCCAGCAGTTTTTTGGGGGGACAGTCACCCCTCCACTTT	CASSFLGGQSPLHF
TRBJ2-1	16	-	TRBV7-2	-	TGTGCCAGCAGCTTAGCCGCCTGGCAGCGATACAATGAGCAGTTCTTC	CASSLAAWQRYNEQFF
TRBJ2-4	11	-	TRBV7-2	TRBD2	TGTGCCAGCAGCTTGGGGCGGGAGAGGTACTTC	CASSLGRERYF
TRBJ1-5	14	-	TRBV5-1	-	TGCGCCAGCAGCTTACAGGGAGGGAATCAGCCCCAGCATTTT	CASSLQGGNQPQHF
TRBJ1-5	15	-	TRBV6-1	-	TGTGCCAGCAGTGAACGCTTGGACAGTTATCAGCCCCAGCATTTT	CASSERLDSYQPQHF
TRBJ1-1	12	-	TRBV6-5	-	TGTGCCAGCAGTTACGGAGCAGGGGACGCTTTCTTT	CASSYGAGDAFF
TRBJ2-1	13	few	TRBV5-6	-	TGTGCCAGCAGCTTGTATCGACAAAGTGAGCAGTTCTTC	CASSLYRQSEQFF
TRBJ2-5	16	-	TRBV11-2	-	TGTGCCAGCAGCTTAGGGAGACAGCCTGGGCAGGAGACCCAGTACTTC	CASSLGRQPGQETQYF
TRBJ1-1	12	few	TRBV29-1	-	TGCAGCGTGTTCCGCGGGAACACTGAAGCTTTCTTT	CSVFRGNTEAFF
TRBJ2-3	14	few	TRBV28	-	TGTGCCAGCACCCGACTAGGATCTGCAGATACGCAGTATTTT	CASTRLGSADTQYF
TRBJ1-2	17	-	TRBV5-1	-	TGCGCCAGCAGCTCAAACCCGGGACACCGAGCTAACTATGGCTACACCTTC	CASSSNPGHRANYGYTF
TRBJ1-4	15	-	TRBV9	-	TGTGCCAGCAGCGTAAGGTCGGGGACTAATGAAAAACTGTTTTTT	CASSVRSGTNEKLFF
TRBJ1-2	11	-	TRBV10-3	-	TGTGCCATCAGTTCGACAGATGGCTACACCTTC	CAISSTDGYTF
TRBJ2-2	14	once	TRBV5-1	-	TGCGCCAGCAGTACAGAGTTCAACACCGGGGAGCTGTTTTTT	CASSTEFNTGELFF
TRBJ2-7	16	-	TRBV7-3	TRBD2	TGTGCCAGCAGCTACGAGGGGAGCGGGAGGGCCCACGAGCAGTACTTC	CASSYEGSGRAHEQYF
TRBJ2-7	15	once	TRBV29-1	-	TGCAGCGCCCTGGGGGCAGGGCCCTTTCCCTACGAGCAGTACTTC	CSALGAGPFPYEQYF
TRBJ1-2	11	-	TRBV28	-	TGTGCCAGCGCTGGACAGTATGGCTACACCTTC	CASAGQYGYTF
TRBJ2-7	12	-	TRBV5-1	-	TGCGCCAGCAGCTTAAGGGGCCACGAGCAGTACTTC	CASSLRGHEQYF
TRBJ2-2	16	-	TRBV5-1	TRBD1	TGCGCCAGCAGCCCCAATGCCGGGACAGGGACCGGGGAGCTGTTTTTT	CASSPNAGTGTGELFF
TRBJ1-2	13	-	TRBV6-5	TRBD1	TGTGCCAGCAGTTACTTGACAGGGGATGGCTACACCTTC	CASSYLTGDGYTF
TRBJ2-7	13	-	TRBV2	TRBD2	TGTGCCAGCGCTAGCGGGAGGGCCTACGAGCAGTACTTC	CASASGRAYEQYF
TRBJ2-3	15	-	TRBV7-9	-	TGTGCCAGCAGATTCACAGGGAGGGCCGGAGATACGCAGTATTTT	CASRFTGRAGDTQYF